One sample yielded the 26 T cell receptor beta chains listed below, sequenced in a study of blood T cell repertoires in COVID-19. The method was immunoSEQ multiplex PCR; TCRdb's version includes in-frame clones alone and lacks a portion of them. The sample carries fewer than 90,000 clones, roughly 88% recorded once. Sequencing was done on a sample of peripheral blood. These receptors all come from a man aged 55 to 70 with acute or convalescent COVID-19.

The gene calls are TRBV24-1 and TRBJ2-1, with 8 nucleotides matching TRBD1. Trimming at V came to 3 bases and at J to 7 bases, leaving 10 bases not matched to a gene. The CDR3 runs 16 residues. Germline CDR1 is KGHDR and CDR2 is SFDVKD. The CDR3 nucleotides read TGTGCCACCAGTGATCCCGACAGGGGACCGCGAAATGAGCAGTTCTTC. Protein product: CATSDPDRGPRNEQFF.

The sample holds one count of this clone. The gene calls are TRBV7-9 and TRBJ2-5; D may be TRBD1 (6 bases). Trimming pared 1 base from V and 0 bases from J, leaving 9 bases between. CDR3 size: 15 residues. Germline assignment: CDR1 SEHNR and CDR2 FQNEAQ (reference sequence). The CDR3 DNA reads TGTGCCAGCAGCTTAGTAAGGGGGAACCAAGAGACCCAGTACTTC. Amino acids: CASSLVRGNQETQYF.

This rearrangement joins TRBV19 to TRBJ1-2, with TRBD1 matching 9 bases. The germline V gene encodes CDR1 LNHDA and CDR2 SQIVND (reference sequence). This CDR3 comprises 14 residues. Trimming removed 7 bases from V and 6 bases from J; junction bases left unmatched: 9. CDR3: CASNHPGTGHGYTF. DNA of the CDR3: TGTGCCAGTAACCACCCCGGGACAGGGCATGGCTACACCTTC.

The rearrangement uses TRBV5-1 and TRBJ2-5; 9 bases align to TRBD1. CDR3 length: 15 residues. V shed 6 bases, J shed 2 bases, and the junction held 8 bases outside the gene matches. From germline, CDR1 is SGHRS and CDR2 YFSETQ. The CDR3 reads CASTARGQGQETQYF. Written as DNA, the CDR3 is TGCGCCAGCACAGCCCGGGGACAGGGTCAAGAGACCCAGTACTTC.

The chain joins TRBV27 to TRBJ2-7, with D tentatively TRBD2 (6 bases). In germline, CDR1 is MNHEY, CDR2 SMNVEV (reference sequence). The CDR3 contains 13 residues. Trimming took off 3 bases at V and 6 bases at J, with 12 bases between the two ends. CDR3 sequence reads: CASSFGASAEQYF. The CDR3 bases are TGTGCCAGCAGTTTCGGGGCTAGCGCCGAGCAGTACTTC.

The rearrangement links TRBV6-1 to TRBJ2-3; D ambiguous. Germline V gives CDR1 MNHNS, CDR2 SASEGT. Trimming stripped 2 bases from V and 6 bases from J, with 6 bases between. The CDR3 spans 12 residues. The CDR3 region is CASSENADTQYF. The CDR3 DNA sequence: TGTGCCAGCAGTGAAAATGCGGATACGCAGTATTTT.

The chain links TRBV6-1 to TRBJ1-2, with 7 bases identical to TRBD1. Per germline, CDR1 MNHNS and CDR2 SASEGT. The ends lost 4 bases at V and 8 bases at J; junction bases unmatched: 7. This CDR3 has 13 residues. The CDR3 spells CASSAAGQLGYTF. The CDR3 nucleotides read TGTGCCAGCAGTGCGGCGGGACAGCTCGGCTACACCTTC.

The rearrangement links TRBV6-6 to TRBJ1-5; TRBD1 aligns across 11 bases. The germline V gene has CDR1 MNHNY and CDR2 SVGAGI (reference sequence). The V and J ends lost 5 bases and 0 bases, in that order; junction bases with no gene match: 21. The CDR3 is made up of 22 amino acids. CDR3 nucleotide sequence: TGTGCCAGCAGTCCGAGAGGAAGCGTCGGACAGGGGGCAAGATATAGCAATCAGCCCCAGCATTTT. This sequence encodes CASSPRGSVGQGARYSNQPQHF.

The V call is TRBV19, the J call TRBJ2-2, with 7 positions matching TRBD1. The germline gives CDR1 LNHDA, CDR2 SQIVND (reference sequence). Unmatched junction bases numbered 4, after V lost 4 bases and J lost 2 bases. There are 15 residues in the CDR3. Here the CDR3 reads CASSTGTANTGELFF. CDR3 nucleotides: TGTGCCAGTAGTACCGGGACAGCTAACACCGGGGAGCTGTTTTTT.

CDR3 sequence (DNA): TGTGCCAGCAGCTTAGGGAATAGCGGGAGTGAGGAGACCCAGTACTTC. Its protein is CASSLGNSGSEETQYF. The genes are TRBV11-2 and TRBJ2-5; TRBD2 aligns across 9 bases. Germline-derived CDR1 and CDR2 are SGHAT and FQNNGV. Unmatched junction bases numbered 8, after V lost 1 base and J lost 5 bases. The CDR3 loop spans 16 amino acids. Full variable domain (remainder filled in from reference TRBV11-2 and TRBJ2-5): EAGVAQSPRYKIIEKRQSVAFWCNPISGHATLYWYQQILGQGPKLLIQFQNNGVVDDSQLPKDRFSAERLKGVDSTLKIQPAKLEDSAVYLCASSLGNSGSEETQYFGPGTRLLVL.

The chain recombines TRBV4-1 with TRBJ1-5, with D possibly TRBD1 on 6 matching bases. V dropped 5 bases and J dropped 4 bases, with 12 bases sitting between them. CDR1 is MGHRA and CDR2 is YSYEKL in the germline V gene. This CDR3 has 14 amino acids. In DNA, the CDR3 is TGCGCCAGCAGCGATACAGGGAGAAATCAGCCCCAGCATTTT. It encodes CASSDTGRNQPQHF.

The rearrangement uses TRBV19 and TRBJ2-7; D is perhaps TRBD1 (6 bases). V was cut by 1 base and J by 4 bases, with 14 bases left in between. CDR1 is LNHDA, CDR2 SQIVND, per germline (reference sequence). The CDR3 is 15 amino acids. CDR3 nucleotides: TGTGCCAGTAGTATAGGGCAGGGGTCGGTGTACGAGCAGTACTTC. Translating gives CASSIGQGSVYEQYF.

Concerning this clone itself: The sample holds other DNA sequences that translate to the same CDR3. This chain joins TRBV19 and TRBJ2-2; the D gene is possibly TRBD1 (6 bases). Trimming cost V 7 bases and J 4 bases, with 10 bases left between them. In germline, CDR1 is LNHDA, CDR2 SQIVND (reference sequence). The CDR3 length is 13 residues. The CDR3 DNA reads TGTGCCAGTACCCAGGGGCTCACCGGGGAGCTGTTTTTT. Translation gives CASTQGLTGELFF.

V is TRBV27 and J is TRBJ2-1; 9 bases fit TRBD2. The CDR3 length is 16 residues. Germline V CDR1 and CDR2: MNHEY, SMNVEV (reference sequence). The trim removed 3 bases at V and 6 bases at J, leaving 9 bases unmatched. CDR3 in amino acids: CASSFLAGVARNEQFF. The CDR3 bases are TGTGCCAGCAGTTTCTTAGCGGGAGTTGCGCGCAATGAGCAGTTCTTC.

The DNA of the CDR3 is TGTGCCAGCAGTGAGGAAGGGGCGCGATATCAGCCCCAGCATTTT. It specifies CASSEEGARYQPQHF. The chain combines TRBV2 with TRBJ1-5; tentatively, D is TRBD1 (5 bases). V was pared by 3 bases and J by 5 bases, with 14 bases between. The CDR3 extends over 15 amino acids. Germline CDR1 is SNHLY and CDR2 is FYNNEI.

This chain connects TRBV12-3 or TRBV12-4 to TRBJ2-1; maybe TRBD1 (6 bases). V dropped 7 bases and J dropped 9 bases, with 10 bases sitting between them. The CDR3 spans 11 residues. CDR3 sequence: CASNDRLEQFF. The CDR3, as DNA: TGTGCCAGCAATGACAGGCTTGAGCAGTTCTTC.

The chain recombines TRBV7-2 with TRBJ1-3; no definite D call. The CDR3 runs to 11 residues. Germline CDR1 is SGHTA and CDR2 is FQGNSA. The V end was cut by 11 bases, the J end by 4 bases, with 9 bases between. The CDR3: CAGRQGNTIYF. The DNA for the CDR3 is TGTGCCGGAAGACAAGGAAACACCATATATTTT.

The chain has TRBV5-4 and TRBJ2-5; possibly TRBD2 for D (6 bases). The CDR3 is 13 residues long. In germline, CDR1 is SGHNT, CDR2 YYREEE (reference sequence). Trimming took off 0 bases at V and 3 bases at J, with 6 bases between the two ends. In DNA form, the CDR3 reads TGTGCCAGCAGCTTGGGGGGGGAAGAGACCCAGTACTTC. It specifies CASSLGGEETQYF.

V gene TRBV19 combines with J gene TRBJ2-3; 10 positions agree with TRBD2. This CDR3 spans 15 amino acids. Germline lookup yields CDR1 LNHDA and CDR2 SQIVND (reference sequence). With 3 bases clipped from V and 5 bases from J, the junction kept 5 bases outside the gene matches. The CDR3 here is CASSMMLAGEDTQYF. DNA of the CDR3: TGTGCCAGTAGTATGATGCTAGCGGGGGAAGATACGCAGTATTTT. Supplemented by reference TRBV19 and TRBJ2-3, the full variable domain reads DGGITQSPKYLFRKEGQNVTLSCEQNLNHDAMYWYRQDPGQGLRLIYYSQIVNDFQKGDIAEGYSVSREKKESFPLTVTSAQKNPTAFYLCASSMMLAGEDTQYFGPGTRLTVL.

This chain connects TRBV12-3 or TRBV12-4 to TRBJ1-2; unclear D gene. The CDR3 extends over 13 amino acids. The V end was cut by 3 bases, the J end by 4 bases, with 9 bases between. CDR3 loop: CASSFTGFYGYTF. In DNA form, the CDR3 reads TGTGCCAGCAGTTTCACGGGGTTCTATGGCTACACCTTC.

The genes are TRBV28 and TRBJ2-7; 9 bases match TRBD2. The trim removed 7 bases at V and 1 base at J, leaving 5 bases unmatched. The CDR3 is 14 amino acids. CDR1 is MDHEN, CDR2 SYDVKM, per germline. CDR3: CASIGAGGSYEQYF. The CDR3 DNA reads TGTGCCAGCATAGGAGCGGGGGGTTCCTACGAGCAGTACTTC. Filled out from reference TRBV28 and TRBJ2-7, the complete variable domain reads DVKVTQSSRYLVKRTGEKVFLECVQDMDHENMFWYRQDPGLGLRLIYFSYDVKMKEKGDIPEGYSVSREKKERFSLILESASTNQTSMYLCASIGAGGSYEQYFGPGTRLTVT.

This clone showed up just once. The V and J genes are TRBV9 and TRBJ2-3; D not certain. Germline CDR1 is SGDLS and CDR2 is YYNGEE. The CDR3 runs 13 residues. V lost 3 bases to trimming and J lost 6 bases, with 11 bases between them. CDR3: CASSDTDTDTQYF. CDR3 in DNA: TGTGCCAGCAGCGACACAGACACCGATACGCAGTATTTT.

The genes are TRBV6-5 and TRBJ2-7; the D gene is possibly TRBD1 (6 bases). The germline V gene encodes CDR1 MNHEY and CDR2 SVGAGI. The length of the CDR3 is 14 residues. Trimming shortened V by 1 base and J by 2 bases, and 9 bases separated the two germline ends. CDR3 sequence (DNA): TGTGCCAGCAGTTACTATAAGGGGGCCTACGAGCAGTACTTC. This gives the protein CASSYYKGAYEQYF.

The genes are TRBV5-1 and TRBJ2-6; D is perhaps TRBD1 (6 bases). The CDR3 is made up of 16 amino acids. V was shortened by 4 bases and J by 1 base, with 12 bases between the two germline ends. The V gene's germline CDR1 is SGHRS and CDR2 YFSETQ. The CDR3 protein is CASSELDRSGANVLTF. In DNA, the CDR3 is TGCGCCAGCAGCGAGCTAGACAGGTCTGGGGCCAACGTCCTGACTTTC. The complete variable domain, with remaining parts taken from reference TRBV5-1 and TRBJ2-6, reads KAGVTQTPRYLIKTRGQQVTLSCSPISGHRSVSWYQQTPGQGLQFLFEYFSETQRNKGNFPGRFSGRQFSNSRSEMNVSTLELGDSALYLCASSELDRSGANVLTFGAGSRLTVL.

This clone was observed a single time. This chain connects TRBV10-3 to TRBJ1-3, with TRBD1 as a possible D gene (6 bases). Germline CDR1 and CDR2: ENHRY and SYGVKD. V was cut by 5 bases and J by 0 bases, with 17 bases left in between. The CDR3 runs to 17 residues. The CDR3 loop reads CAISSRRDTSSGNTIYF. The CDR3 DNA reads TGTGCCATCAGTTCTCGTCGGGACACCAGCTCTGGAAACACCATATATTTT.

The V call is TRBV5-1, the J call TRBJ2-1, with 9 bases aligning to TRBD1. V shed 2 bases, J shed 4 bases, and the junction held 10 bases outside the gene matches. Germline CDR1 and CDR2: SGHRS and YFSETQ. CDR3 length: 17 amino acids. CDR3 nucleotides: TGCGCCAGCAGCTTTACTATCCAAGGGACAGGGTACAATGAGCAGTTCTTC. It encodes CASSFTIQGTGYNEQFF.